Listed here are 5 T cell receptor beta chains from one sample, sequenced in a study of cytomegalovirus exposure and HLA in healthy donors (dated by TCRdb to 2016 to 2017). Receptors were amplified or captured by the immunoSEQ multiplex PCR assay. For the multiplex PCR, a mixture combining 60 forward primers for TCR Vbeta segments and 13 reverse primers for TCR Jbeta segments was used. This immuneACCESS table, as held by TCRdb, lists in-frame sequences with V and J called but not all clones. Of the missing ones, under half trace to an unresolved V gene in checked studies; the others have no known cause. This sample gives approximately 40,000 clones in total; 82% of them show up just once. The ten largest clones add up to approximately 10% of the sample. Sequencing was done on a sample of PBMCs. These receptors were collected from a woman between 18 and 30 years old in good health and CMV-seropositive.

A remark on this clone: One end of the junction fails to match germline, which may point to a read error. The chain couples TRBV2 to TRBJ2-2; maybe TRBD1 (5 bases). This CDR3 comprises 15 residues. In germline, CDR1 is SNHLY, CDR2 FYNNEI. DNA for the CDR3: TGTGCCAGCAGCGAAGCCAGGGCCTTAACCGGGGAGCTGTTTTTT. This codes for CASSEARALTGELFF.

The chain is built from TRBV11-3 and TRBJ2-3, with 8 bases aligning to TRBD2. The CDR3 contains 15 residues. Unmatched junction bases numbered 7, after V lost 4 bases and J lost 4 bases. CDR1 and CDR2 from the germline V gene are SGHNT and YENEEA. The CDR3 protein is CASSSRTSLPDTQYF. CDR3 in DNA: TGTGCCAGCAGCTCCCGGACTAGCTTGCCAGATACGCAGTATTTT.

The rearrangement uses TRBV19 and TRBJ2-1, with 7 bases identical to TRBD2. V was clipped by 5 bases and J by 0 bases; unmatched bases: 4. The CDR3 consists of 15 residues. The germline CDR1 and CDR2 sequences are LNHDA and SQIVND (reference sequence). In nucleotides, the CDR3 is TGTGCCAGTAGTTCACGGACTAGCTCCTACAATGAGCAGTTCTTC. Translating gives CASSSRTSSYNEQFF.

The chain has TRBV21-1 and TRBJ2-7; TRBD2 was called by the table and not checked on the DNA. TRBV21-1 has pseudogene status. This CDR3 has 16 residues. CDR3 sequence reads: CASSNRGERPPYEQYF. The CDR3 DNA is TGTGCCAGCAGCAATCGGGGGGAGCGTCCCCCCTACGAGCAGTACTTC.

V gene TRBV6-1 combines with J gene TRBJ1-3; D is perhaps TRBD1 (5 bases). The CDR3 extends over 15 amino acids. The V and J ends lost 10 bases and 0 bases respectively, with 16 bases between them. Germline-derived CDR1 and CDR2 are MNHNS and SASEGT. The CDR3 region is CATRGADSSGNTIYF. The CDR3 DNA reads as TGTGCCACCCGTGGGGCAGACAGCTCTGGAAACACCATATATTTT.